A selection of T cell receptor beta chains follows, all from one sample in a study of Ad26.COV2.S vaccination and SARS-CoV-2 variants. The method was immunoSEQ multiplex PCR; TCRdb's version includes in-frame clones alone and lacks a portion of them. The data show approximately 250,000 clones, roughly nine tenths seen once. Sequencing was performed on peripheral blood, taken in a trial of Ad26.COV2.S vaccine versus placebo. The receptors were sampled from a person aged 18-60 years who received the Ad26.COV2.S COVID-19 vaccine or a placebo. The CDR3 runs from the conserved cysteine through the conserved F or W. Fields, in order: clone size, V gene, J gene, D gene, CDR3 protein, CDR3 DNA. The D gene is left open where the match is weak. Part of the rows lack a size; the others show once, few, many or a class for expanded clones.

>once|TRBV5-3|TRBJ2-1|TRBD2
CARSLEPRTSGGAYEQFF
TGTGCCAGAAGCTTGGAGCCTCGGACTAGCGGGGGGGCCTATGAGCAGTTCTTC
>.|TRBV21-1|TRBJ2-5|.
CASSKSGTSGTYQETQYF
TGTGCCAGCAGCAAATCGGGGACTAGCGGGACCTACCAAGAGACCCAGTACTTC
>.|TRBV2|TRBJ1-5|.
CASSEDFSNQPQHF
TGTGCCAGCAGTGAAGACTTCAGCAATCAGCCCCAGCATTTT
>few|TRBV20-1|TRBJ1-2|.
CRECYGYTF
TGCAGGGAGTGTTATGGCTACACCTTC
>.|TRBV4-2|TRBJ1-5|TRBD1
CASSPNRGSNQPQHF
TGTGCCAGCAGCCCCAACAGGGGTAGCAATCAGCCCCAGCATTTT
>once|TRBV28|TRBJ2-1|.
CASSPAGGPNEQFF
TGTGCCAGCAGTCCGGCCGGGGGCCCTAATGAGCAGTTCTTC
>.|TRBV7-2|TRBJ2-3|.
CASTRGISTDTQYF
TGTGCCAGCACGAGGGGCATCAGCACAGATACGCAGTATTTT
>.|TRBV6-5|TRBJ2-3|.
CASSYSSSTDTQYF
TGTGCCAGCAGTTACTCCTCTAGCACAGATACGCAGTATTTT
>.|TRBV30|TRBJ1-5|.
CAWREENGGLNQPQHF
TGTGCCTGGAGGGAGGAGAATGGGGGACTCAATCAGCCCCAGCATTTT
>.|TRBV7-7|TRBJ2-2|TRBD2
CASSSLAGGLSGELFF
TGTGCTAGCAGCTCGTTAGCGGGGGGGCTTTCCGGGGAGCTGTTTTTT
>.|TRBV25-1|TRBJ2-1|.
CASSETGLYNEQFF
TGTGCCAGCAGTGAAACCGGACTCTACAATGAGCAGTTCTTC
>.|TRBV29-1|TRBJ2-3|.
CSAQGGVPDTQYF
TGCAGCGCCCAGGGGGGAGTCCCAGATACGCAGTATTTT
>.|TRBV19|TRBJ2-1|TRBD2
CASSQGTSGNNEQFF
TGTGCCAGTAGTCAAGGGACTAGCGGGAATAATGAGCAGTTCTTC
>.|TRBV7-9|TRBJ1-2|TRBD1
CASSPGTGVINGYTF
TGTGCCAGCAGCCCCGGGACAGGGGTTATAAATGGCTACACCTTC
>.|TRBV27|TRBJ2-7|.
CASSPIDAYEQYF
TGTGCCAGCAGTCCGATCGACGCCTACGAGCAGTACTTC
>.|TRBV3-1/TRBV3-2|TRBJ1-6|.
CASSQGFQNSPLHF
TGTGCCAGCAGCCAAGGGTTTCAGAATTCACCCCTCCACTTT
>.|TRBV6-2/TRBV6-3|TRBJ2-1|.
CASSWPGTALIEQFF
TGTGCCAGCAGTTGGCCCGGGACCGCTCTCATTGAGCAGTTCTTC
>.|TRBV5-4|TRBJ1-2|.
CASSPGPWGYTF
TGTGCCAGCAGCCCTGGACCTTGGGGCTACACCTTC
>.|TRBV5-6|TRBJ2-3|.
CASSLDYATKFRGDTQYF
TGTGCCAGCAGCTTGGATTACGCGACTAAGTTCCGGGGAGATACGCAGTATTTT
>.|TRBV2|TRBJ2-2|.
CASSETYTGSGGELFF
TGTGCCAGCAGTGAGACGTACACAGGGTCGGGCGGGGAGCTGTTTTTT